This T cell receptor (beta chain) was retrieved from a study of T cells in tuberculosis. The CDR3 covers 19 residues. Germline CDR1 reads SNHLY; CDR2 reads FYNNEI. V was clipped by 4 bases and J by 4 bases; unmatched bases: 17. After thawing and overnight rest, PBMC were stained with GMM-loaded CD1B tetramer, viability dye and anti-CD3 for sorting. C32 glucose monomycolate from Rhodococcus equi was loaded onto the CD1B tetramers. The method was immunoSEQ multiplex PCR; TCRdb's version includes in-frame clones alone and lacks a portion of them. The data contain roughly 92,000 clones, approximately 91% of them singletons.

The receptor was derived from an adult woman with latent tuberculosis. The rearrangement joins TRBV2 to TRBJ1-1, with TRBD1 identical over 11 bases. The sequencing input was CD1b-GMM tetramer-negative cells sorted from PBMCs. As DNA, the CDR3 is TGTGCCAGCAGTGGGGGGAAACCGGGACAGGGGGACCTCGCCACTGAAGCTTTCTTT. Amino acids: CASSGGKPGQGDLATEAFF.